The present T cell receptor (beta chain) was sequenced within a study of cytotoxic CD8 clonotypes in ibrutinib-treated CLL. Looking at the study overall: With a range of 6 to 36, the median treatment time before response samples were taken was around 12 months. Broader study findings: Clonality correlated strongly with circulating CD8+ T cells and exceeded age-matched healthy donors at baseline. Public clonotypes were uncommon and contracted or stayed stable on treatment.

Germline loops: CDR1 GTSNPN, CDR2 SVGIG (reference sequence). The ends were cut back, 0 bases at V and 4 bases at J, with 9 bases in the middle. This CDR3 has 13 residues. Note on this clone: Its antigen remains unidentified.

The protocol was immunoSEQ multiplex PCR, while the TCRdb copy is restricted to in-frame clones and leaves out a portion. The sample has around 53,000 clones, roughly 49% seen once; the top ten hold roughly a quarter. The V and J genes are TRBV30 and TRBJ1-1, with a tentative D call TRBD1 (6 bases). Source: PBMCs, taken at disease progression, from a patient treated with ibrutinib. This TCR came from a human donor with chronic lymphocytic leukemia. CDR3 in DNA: TGTGCCTGGAGTGTACTAGGGGGCACTGAAGCTTTCTTT. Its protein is CAWSVLGGTEAFF. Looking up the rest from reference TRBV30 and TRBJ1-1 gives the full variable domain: SQTIHQWPATLVQPVGSPLSLECTVEGTSNPNLYWYRQAAGRGLQLLFYSVGIGQISSEVPQNLSASRPQDRQFILSSKKLLLSDSGFYLCAWSVLGGTEAFFGQGTRLTVV.